This T cell receptor (beta chain) is drawn from a study of T cells expressing NK-cell markers. Germline CDR1 reads SGHKS; CDR2 reads YYEKEE (reference sequence). The CDR3 spans 16 residues. TCRdb re-called the 5' RACE reads; one entry per CDR3 protein, DNA not given. The repertoire shows 350,000 to 400,000 distinct CDR3 sequences; the top ten hold about 10%. The TCR sequence derives from a woman between 45 and 60 years old in good health. V usage is TRBV5-5 and J usage is TRBJ2-1. What was sequenced was blood T cells: a sorted CD56 or NKG2C T cell subset, CD4+ or CD8+ T cells, or bulk PBMC T cells (not recorded which). The CDR3 sequence: CASSLIVGGLLNEQFF.